These T cell receptor beta chains were read from a single sample in a study of early T cells in non-severe SARS-CoV-2 infection. TCRdb re-called the 5' RACE reads with MiXCR, one entry per CDR3 protein. The sample holds about 94,000 distinct CDR3 sequences, around 14% seen once. Sequencing was performed on whole blood. The receptors were gathered from an adult who was a healthcare worker with PCR-confirmed SARS-CoV-2 infection or an uninfected control (not recorded which). The CDR3 runs from the conserved cysteine through the conserved F or W. D genes are given only for firm matches. Some rows mark clone size as missing; the rest say once, few, many or name a class of expanded clone.

size	V	J	D	length	CDR3	DNA
-	TRBV6-2/TRBV6-3	TRBJ1-5	-	14	CASSYGHDNQPQHF	TGTGCCAGCAGTTATGGCCACGACAATCAGCCCCAGCATTTT
-	TRBV28	TRBJ2-3	TRBD1	12	CASSLRTGAQYF	TGTGCCAGCAGTCTTCGGACAGGGGCGCAGTATTTT
-	TRBV5-1	TRBJ2-5	-	15	CASSLVPGRRETQYF	TGCGCCAGCAGCTTGGTTCCGGGTCGTCGAGAGACCCAGTACTTC
many	TRBV10-3	TRBJ1-1	-	14	CAISRTGGNTEAFF	TGTGCCATCAGTCGGACCGGAGGGAACACTGAAGCTTTCTTT
many	TRBV7-9	TRBJ1-1	-	13	CASSLVRAGEAFF	TGTGCCAGCAGCTTAGTGAGGGCCGGTGAAGCTTTCTTT
few	TRBV6-5	TRBJ1-2	-	13	CASGREASHGYTF	TGTGCCAGCGGGCGGGAGGCTAGCCATGGCTACACCTTC
many	TRBV6-1	TRBJ1-6	-	13	CASRQIYNSPLHF	TGTGCCAGCCGACAGATCTATAATTCACCCCTCCACTTT
-	TRBV7-2	TRBJ2-2	TRBD1	18	CASSLRARDSFNTGELFF	TGTGCCAGCAGCTTAAGGGCTCGGGACAGCTTCAACACCGGGGAGCTGTTTTTT
many	TRBV29-1	TRBJ1-3	-	15	CSVEGTDSRRDTIYF	TGCAGCGTTGAAGGGACAGACTCCAGAAGGGACACCATATATTTT
many	TRBV2	TRBJ2-2	-	13	CASSWTTTGELFF	TGTGCCAGCAGTTGGACAACCACCGGGGAGCTGTTTTTT
many	TRBV21-1	TRBJ1-1	-	13	CASSLGGVTEAFF	TGTGCCAGCAGCTTGGGCGGCGTGACTGAAGCTTTCTTT
many	TRBV6-6	TRBJ1-1	-	13	CASSYSGPTEAFF	TGTGCCAGCAGTTACTCGGGACCAACCGAAGCTTTCTTT
-	TRBV15	TRBJ1-1	-	15	CATSPEAGLNTEAFF	TGTGCCACCAGCCCCGAGGCAGGACTGAACACTGAAGCTTTCTTT
few	TRBV28	TRBJ2-1	-	11	CASTINNEQFF	TGTGCCAGCACCATTAACAATGAGCAGTTCTTC
few	TRBV7-2	TRBJ1-2	TRBD1	15	CASSLGAGQTYGYTF	TGTGCCAGCAGCTTGGGGGCGGGACAGACCTATGGCTACACCTTC
many	TRBV7-2	TRBJ2-7	TRBD2	15	CASSFERGAGYEQYF	TGTGCCAGCAGCTTTGAGCGGGGGGCCGGCTACGAGCAGTACTTC
many	TRBV5-4	TRBJ1-1	-	15	CASSGNPRVWAEAFF	TGTGCCAGCAGCGGAAACCCCAGGGTCTGGGCTGAAGCTTTCTTT
-	TRBV13	TRBJ2-1	-	13	CASSASGWNEQFF	TGTGCCAGCAGCGCATCAGGGTGGAATGAGCAGTTCTTC
many	TRBV2	TRBJ1-1	-	15	CASRGEEGTNTEAFF	TGTGCCAGCAGGGGGGAAGAGGGGACGAACACTGAAGCTTTCTTT
-	TRBV13	TRBJ2-1	-	18	CASSLWQGQGGSYNEQFF	TGTGCCAGCAGCTTGTGGCAGGGGCAGGGGGGCTCCTACAATGAGCAGTTCTTC
many	TRBV25-1	TRBJ2-5	-	12	CASTRGVETQYF	TGTGCCAGCACCCGGGGCGTAGAGACCCAGTACTTC
-	TRBV11-2	TRBJ1-2	-	14	CASSATWTPWGYTF	TGTGCCAGCAGCGCCACCTGGACCCCCTGGGGCTACACCTTC
-	TRBV7-9	TRBJ2-3	TRBD1	16	CASSPGTVLFFYTQYF	TGTGCCAGCAGCCCCGGGACAGTCCTCTTTTTCTATACGCAGTATTTT
-	TRBV13	TRBJ2-7	-	15	CASSLNPGSSYEQYF	TGTGCCAGCAGCTTAAACCCCGGGAGCTCCTACGAGCAGTACTTC
-	TRBV2	TRBJ1-3	TRBD1	16	CASSRDSGGSGNTIYF	TGTGCCAGCAGCCGGGACAGCGGGGGATCAGGAAACACCATATATTTT
many	TRBV6-5	TRBJ2-7	-	16	CASSYSRNTMTYEQYF	TGTGCCAGCAGTTACTCGAGAAACACCATGACCTACGAGCAGTACTTC
many	TRBV18	TRBJ1-1	-	14	CASSHDTGNTEAFF	TGTGCCAGCTCACACGATACAGGGAACACTGAAGCTTTCTTT
few	TRBV6-6	TRBJ2-2	TRBD2	18	CASSYFLASGGSTGELFF	TGTGCCAGCAGTTACTTCCTGGCTAGCGGGGGTTCCACCGGGGAGCTGTTTTTT
-	TRBV19	TRBJ2-4	TRBD2	15	CASSIGLALLNIQYF	TGTGCCAGTAGTATCGGACTAGCGCTTCTAAACATTCAGTACTTC
many	TRBV5-1	TRBJ1-5	-	13	CASSLGPRQPQHF	TGCGCCAGCAGCTTGGGACCCCGGCAGCCCCAGCATTTT
-	TRBV7-9	TRBJ2-5	TRBD2	14	CASSQRGQKETQYF	TGTGCCAGCAGCCAGCGGGGGCAGAAGGAGACCCAGTACTTC
once	TRBV29-1	TRBJ2-7	-	14	CSVGAGTQTYEQYF	TGCAGCGTTGGGGCCGGGACCCAGACCTACGAGCAGTACTTC
-	TRBV3-1	TRBJ1-6	-	13	CASSQVFSETLHF	TGTGCCAGCAGCCAAGTGTTTAGTGAGACCCTCCACTTT
few	TRBV20-1	TRBJ2-3	-	14	CSARDGGNTDTQYF	TGCAGTGCTAGAGATGGAGGGAACACAGATACGCAGTATTTT
-	TRBV4-3	TRBJ2-1	TRBD2	16	CASSQDTAGVYGEQFF	TGCGCCAGCAGCCAAGATACAGCGGGGGTATATGGCGAGCAGTTCTTC
few	TRBV6-5	TRBJ1-4	TRBD1	16	CASSFSRDRAMRKLFF	TGTGCCAGCAGTTTCTCCCGGGACAGGGCAATGAGGAAACTGTTTTTT
few	TRBV7-2	TRBJ1-5	-	15	CASSLLGQGTQPQHF	TGTGCCAGCAGCTTACTAGGGCAGGGTACTCAGCCCCAGCATTTT
many	TRBV29-1	TRBJ1-2	TRBD1	13	CSFRHGTDYGYTF	TGCAGCTTTCGCCACGGGACAGACTATGGCTACACCTTC
few	TRBV5-8	TRBJ1-5	-	15	CASSSGTLNNQPQHF	TGTGCCAGCAGCTCTGGGACACTTAATAATCAGCCCCAGCATTTT
-	TRBV9	TRBJ2-1	-	14	CASSDRPGGHEQFF	TGTGCCAGCAGCGATCGGCCGGGGGGCCATGAGCAGTTCTTC
-	TRBV18	TRBJ1-6	TRBD1	18	CASSPRTGSSEDNSPLHF	TGTGCCAGCTCACCGCGGACAGGGTCGAGCGAGGATAATTCACCCCTCCACTTT
few	TRBV29-1	TRBJ2-7	-	12	CSVVATGYEQYF	TGCAGCGTTGTGGCGACCGGCTACGAGCAGTACTTC
-	TRBV4-2	TRBJ2-7	-	13	CASSQDRQYEQYF	TGTGCCAGCAGCCAAGATAGGCAATACGAGCAGTACTTC
few	TRBV5-1	TRBJ2-1	-	17	CASSLGAWAGAYNEQFF	TGCGCCAGCAGCTTGGGAGCATGGGCAGGGGCCTACAATGAGCAGTTCTTC
-	TRBV6-5	TRBJ1-3	-	16	CASRTLRPTLGNTIYF	TGTGCCAGCAGAACCCTTCGCCCCACGCTAGGGAACACCATATATTTT
few	TRBV29-1	TRBJ2-7	-	12	CSVGRATYEQYF	TGCAGCGTCGGTCGCGCGACCTACGAGCAGTACTTC
-	TRBV6-5	TRBJ1-2	-	13	CASSNRAGHGYTF	TGTGCCAGCAGCAACAGGGCGGGCCACGGCTACACCTTC
many	TRBV29-1	TRBJ1-1	TRBD1	14	CSVKTGTGRTEAFF	TGCAGCGTTAAAACCGGGACAGGAAGGACTGAAGCTTTCTTT
few	TRBV4-3	TRBJ2-1	TRBD2	23	CASSQEALSPGLAGPSSYNEQFF	TGCGCCAGCAGCCAAGAAGCGCTGTCGCCGGGACTAGCGGGCCCGAGCTCCTACAATGAGCAGTTCTTC
-	TRBV4-1	TRBJ1-2	-	12	CASSQPDYGYTF	TGCGCCAGCAGCCAACCCGATTATGGCTACACCTTC
few	TRBV29-1	TRBJ2-7	-	13	CSVTTTSSYEQYF	TGCAGCGTTACGACAACTAGCTCCTACGAGCAGTACTTC
-	TRBV2	TRBJ2-1	-	15	CASSTQGPLLYEQFF	TGTGCCAGCAGTACCCAGGGCCCTCTCCTGTATGAGCAGTTCTTC
few	TRBV29-1	TRBJ2-7	-	12	CSVRDLFLEQYF	TGCAGCGTCCGTGACTTATTTTTGGAGCAGTACTTC
many	TRBV6-6	TRBJ1-5	TRBD1	16	CASSTWTGGSNQPQHF	TGTGCCAGCAGTACCTGGACAGGGGGAAGCAATCAGCCCCAGCATTTT
many	TRBV5-4	TRBJ2-1	-	11	CASSLNGEQFF	TGTGCCAGCAGCTTGAACGGAGAGCAGTTCTTC
many	TRBV5-1	TRBJ1-2	TRBD1	14	CASSWTGTDYGYTF	TGCGCCAGCAGCTGGACCGGGACAGACTATGGCTACACCTTC
many	TRBV4-3	TRBJ1-2	-	15	CASTPGGPGDYGYTF	TGCGCCAGCACCCCGGGGGGCCCGGGGGACTATGGCTACACCTTC
-	TRBV6-2/TRBV6-3	TRBJ1-5	-	14	CASSSQKSNQPQHF	TGTGCCAGCAGTTCACAAAAGAGCAATCAGCCCCAGCATTTT
many	TRBV10-2	TRBJ2-3	-	15	CASSGGDAGTDTQYF	TGCGCCAGCAGTGGCGGGGATGCAGGCACAGATACGCAGTATTTT
-	TRBV28	TRBJ2-3	TRBD1	13	CASGRDRVHTQYF	TGTGCCAGCGGCCGGGACAGGGTTCATACGCAGTATTTT